These 13 T cell receptor beta chains were all obtained from the same sample, sequenced in a study of blood T cell repertoires in COVID-19. Sequenced by immunoSEQ multiplex PCR; TCRdb stores in-frame clones only, minus some. The table shows under 40,000 clones, with about 94% occurring only once. The sequencing input was peripheral blood. The receptors derive from a human donor with active COVID-19. The donor label of this sample is uncertain.

The chain recombines TRBV6-5 with TRBJ1-3; D not certain. Trimming took 0 bases from V and 5 from J, leaving 11 bases between them. This CDR3 has 15 amino acids. Germline CDR1 MNHEY, CDR2 SVGAGI. The CDR3 here is CASSYSVEERNTIYF. CDR3 bases: TGTGCCAGCAGTTACTCGGTGGAGGAGCGAAACACCATATATTTT.

This rearrangement joins TRBV19 to TRBJ1-1, with D unresolved. Looked up from germline, CDR1 is LNHDA and CDR2 is SQIVND (reference sequence). Between the trimmed V and J ends, which lost 2 bases and 3 bases, there was a span of 10 bases. The CDR3 is 14 amino acids. This CDR3 reads CASSITGIDTEAFF. CDR3 in DNA: TGTGCCAGTAGTATAACGGGGATCGACACTGAAGCTTTCTTT.

The chain couples TRBV11-3 to TRBJ1-1; TRBD1 is a possible D gene (5 bases). V lost 2 bases to trimming and J lost 2 bases, with 12 bases between them. CDR3 length equals 15 residues. Germline V gene data show CDR1 as SGHNT and CDR2 as YENEEA. The CDR3 DNA reads TGTGCCAGCAGCTTAAGGGCGGGGGATAACACTGAAGCTTTCTTT. Translation gives CASSLRAGDNTEAFF.

The rearrangement joins TRBV7-6 to TRBJ2-3; a weak D match, TRBD1 (6 bases). The CDR3 length is 15 residues. The ends were cut back, 0 bases at V and 2 bases at J, with 9 bases in the middle. The germline V gene encodes CDR1 SGHVS and CDR2 FNYEAQ. CDR3 DNA sequence: TGTGCCAGCAGCTTAGCCGGGACACCCACAGATACGCAGTATTTT. It codes for CASSLAGTPTDTQYF.

The rearrangement links TRBV5-6 to TRBJ2-7; 7 positions match TRBD2. The CDR3 consists of 12 residues. Germline V gene lookup returns CDR1 SGHDT and CDR2 YYEEEE. Trimming removed 3 bases from V and 6 bases from J; junction bases left unmatched: 3. The CDR3 nucleotides are TGTGCCAGCAGCTGGGGGGGTACCGAGCAGTACTTC. Protein sequence: CASSWGGTEQYF.

This chain connects TRBV28 to TRBJ2-4; perhaps TRBD1 as D (5 bases). V was clipped by 6 bases and J by 0 bases, with 12 bases between them. The CDR3 totals 15 residues. CDR1 is MDHEN and CDR2 is SYDVKM in the germline V gene. In DNA form, the CDR3 reads TGTGCCAGCAGGAGCACAGGTATAGCCAAAAACATTCAGTACTTC. As protein: CASRSTGIAKNIQYF.

The chain uses TRBV4-2 and TRBJ2-1; no reliable D call. The CDR3 spans 13 residues. Looked up from germline, CDR1 is LGHNA and CDR2 is YNFKEQ. The germline V and J ends were trimmed by 3 bases and 4 bases, with 7 bases remaining between them. The CDR3 region has the DNA TGTGCCAGCAGCCACGAGACTTACAATGAGCAGTTCTTC. This gives the protein CASSHETYNEQFF.

The chain is built from TRBV19 and TRBJ1-2, with 7 bases fitting TRBD1. Germline CDR1 reads LNHDA; CDR2 reads SQIVND (reference sequence). This CDR3 is 15 amino acids long. V gave up 3 bases and J gave up 10 bases; unmatched junction bases: 14. In DNA, the CDR3 is TGTGCCAGTAGTATGCCGCAGGGGGACGGCTATATCTACACCTTC. Protein product: CASSMPQGDGYIYTF. The full variable domain, rest sourced from reference TRBV19 and TRBJ1-2, is DGGITQSPKYLFRKEGQNVTLSCEQNLNHDAMYWYRQDPGQGLRLIYYSQIVNDFQKGDIAEGYSVSREKKESFPLTVTSAQKNPTAFYLCASSMPQGDGYIYTFGSGTRLTVV.

Here the CDR3 DNA reads TGTGCCAGCAGCCGCGGGCGGGGCCTTGCACCTGGAGCCGAAGCTTTCTTT. Protein product: CASSRGRGLAPGAEAFF. The rearrangement uses TRBV7-9 and TRBJ1-1; the D gene is possibly TRBD1 (5 bases). The CDR3 has 17 amino acids. CDR1 and CDR2 from the germline V gene are SEHNR and FQNEAQ (reference sequence). The germline V and J ends were trimmed by 5 bases and 8 bases, with 27 bases remaining between them.

The chain couples TRBV11-3 to TRBJ1-4, with D unresolved. CDR3 size: 13 residues. The germline gives CDR1 SGHNT, CDR2 YENEEA. Trimming shortened V by 5 bases and J by 6 bases, and 10 bases separated the two germline ends. In DNA form, the CDR3 reads TGTGCCAGCAGCCAGCGGCGCTATGAAAAACTGTTTTTT. As protein: CASSQRRYEKLFF. The complete variable domain, with remaining parts taken from reference TRBV11-3 and TRBJ1-4, reads EAGVVQSPRYKIIEKKQPVAFWCNPISGHNTLYWYLQNLGQGPELLIRYENEEAVDDSQLPKDRFSAERLKGVDSTLKIQPAELGDSAVYLCASSQRRYEKLFFGSGTQLSVL.

This clone occurred a few times. The CDR3 DNA reads as TGTGCCAGCAGTTTACTTATGAACACTGAAGCTTTCTTT. Its translation is CASSLLMNTEAFF. The chain couples TRBV27 to TRBJ1-1, with D uncertain. Trimming left V 2 bases short and J 0 bases short, with 4 bases between. Germline V gene sequence: CDR1 MNHEY, CDR2 SMNVEV (reference sequence). This CDR3 contains 13 residues.

This rearrangement joins TRBV6-4 to TRBJ1-6; 10 nucleotides match TRBD1. The germline V gene has CDR1 MRHNA and CDR2 SNTAGT. This CDR3 has 17 amino acids. V lost 0 bases and J lost 1; bases outside the gene matches: 0. The CDR3 sequence is CASSDSDRGSYNSPLHF. Written as DNA, the CDR3 is TGTGCCAGCAGTGACTCGGACAGGGGGTCCTATAATTCACCCCTCCACTTT.

J is TRBJ2-7 and V is TRBV28, with D possibly being TRBD2 (5 bases). V was shortened by 8 bases and J by 2 bases, with 10 bases between the two germline ends. Germline loops: CDR1 MDHEN, CDR2 SYDVKM. This CDR3 contains 12 residues. CDR3 sequence: CASSSGPYEQYF. The CDR3 bases are TGTGCCAGCTCGAGCGGTCCCTACGAGCAGTACTTC.